Included here is one TCR beta chain sequence, with context. The data stem from a study of blood T cell repertoires in COVID-19. Recruitment covered about 26 US areas and drew participants whose ages spanned 18 to 89 years. Trimming removed 3 bases from V and 10 bases from J; junction bases left unmatched: 7. The germline V gene encodes CDR1 MDHEN and CDR2 SYDVKM. The CDR3 is 15 amino acids. Here immunoSEQ multiplex PCR was the method, and the copy in TCRdb shows in-frame clones only, minus some. The table has around 380,000 clones, approximately 87% seen once. Sequenced sample: PBMCs or T cells enriched from blood (not recorded which). This clonotype originated in a man younger than 40 who had recovered from COVID-19. V is TRBV28 and J is TRBJ2-1; 12 bases are shared with TRBD2. CDR3 DNA sequence: TGTGCCAGCAGTTTCTCTAGCGGGGGGGCCAGAGAGCAGTTCTTC. It encodes CASSFSSGGAREQFF.